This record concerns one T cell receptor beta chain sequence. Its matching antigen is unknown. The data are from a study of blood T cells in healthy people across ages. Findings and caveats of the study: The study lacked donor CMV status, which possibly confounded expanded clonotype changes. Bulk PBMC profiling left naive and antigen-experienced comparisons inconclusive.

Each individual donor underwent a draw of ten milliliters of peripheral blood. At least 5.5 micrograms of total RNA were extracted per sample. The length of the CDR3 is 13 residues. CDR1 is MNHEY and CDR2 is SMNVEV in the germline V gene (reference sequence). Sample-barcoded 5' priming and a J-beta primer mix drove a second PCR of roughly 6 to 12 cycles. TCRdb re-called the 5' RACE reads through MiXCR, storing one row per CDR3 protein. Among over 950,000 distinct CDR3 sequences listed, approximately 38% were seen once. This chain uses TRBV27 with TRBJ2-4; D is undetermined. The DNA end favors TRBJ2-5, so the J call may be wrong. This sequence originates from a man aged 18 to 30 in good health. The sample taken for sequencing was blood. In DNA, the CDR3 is TGTGCCAGCAGTGTGACGTTTCAAGAGACCCAGTACTTC. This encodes CASSVTFQETQYF.